The 20 T cell receptor beta chains below come from one sample, sequenced in a study of T cell changes during pregnancy in multiple sclerosis. Produced via immunoSEQ multiplex PCR; TCRdb's table is partial and in-frame only. The sample lists about 72,000 clones; about 89% were seen once. The sequenced sample was peripheral blood, obtained in the second trimester of pregnancy. The source of these receptors is a female donor with multiple sclerosis, enrolled in a pregnancy study.

The V gene is TRBV30, the J gene TRBJ1-2; TRBD1 might be the D (6 bases). CDR1 and CDR2 (germline): GTSNPN, SVGIG (reference sequence). CDR3 length equals 12 residues. The germline V and J ends were trimmed by 0 bases and 8 bases, with 10 bases remaining between them. The CDR3 spells CAWSVTGSGYTF. DNA for the CDR3: TGTGCCTGGAGTGTAACAGGGTCCGGCTACACCTTC.

The chain uses TRBV5-1 and TRBJ2-5, with a tentative D call TRBD2 (5 bases). The CDR3 is 14 residues long. Germline V CDR1 and CDR2: SGHRS, YFSETQ. The V gene lost 4 bases and the J gene lost 5 bases, with 15 bases spanning the gap. CDR3 DNA: TGCGCCAGCAGCCCTGGAGGAGCGCCTGAGACCCAGTACTTC. This gives the protein CASSPGGAPETQYF.

The chain joins TRBV6-4 to TRBJ2-1, with 13 bases matching TRBD2. This CDR3 is built from 15 residues. V trimming: 2 bases; J trimming: 6 bases; junction bases outside the gene matches: 1. Germline CDR1 and CDR2: MRHNA and SNTAGT. The CDR3 is CASSDRLAGGNEQFF. CDR3 DNA sequence: TGTGCCAGCAGTGACCGACTAGCGGGGGGCAATGAGCAGTTCTTC.

The chain carries TRBV6-5 and TRBJ1-2, with D perhaps TRBD1 (5 bases). V lost 7 bases and J lost 4, with 16 bases in between. The CDR3 consists of 14 residues. Germline CDR1 MNHEY, CDR2 SVGAGI. The CDR3 spells CASTDGGPGYGYTF. The CDR3 nucleotides read TGTGCCAGCACTGACGGGGGTCCGGGCTATGGCTACACCTTC.

The chain is built from TRBV7-8 and TRBJ1-2; D not certain. V was pared by 4 bases and J by 8 bases, with 14 bases between. This CDR3 comprises 13 residues. Per germline, CDR1 SGHVS and CDR2 FQNEAQ. CDR3 in amino acids: CASSSLRTGGYTF. The DNA for the CDR3 is TGTGCCAGCAGCTCGCTCCGGACGGGGGGCTACACCTTC.

V usage is TRBV9 and J usage is TRBJ1-1; TRBD1 agrees at 8 bases. The CDR3 contains 14 residues. CDR1 and CDR2 from the germline V gene are SGDLS and YYNGEE. V shed 3 bases and J 6 bases; nucleotides not matched to a gene: 7. The CDR3 bases are TGTGCCAGCAGCGCAATGGACAGGGTGGCTGAAGCTTTCTTT. It specifies CASSAMDRVAEAFF.

In this sample, this clone turned up once. This chain joins TRBV7-2 and TRBJ2-5, with D possibly being TRBD2 (5 bases). The CDR3 contains 14 residues. Germline V gene lookup returns CDR1 SGHTA and CDR2 FQGNSA. Trimming took 0 bases from V and 3 from J, leaving 8 bases between them. Here the CDR3 DNA reads TGTGCCAGCAGCTTAGCTGGGAGTAAAGAGACCCAGTACTTC. Its protein product is CASSLAGSKETQYF. Based on the CDR3 plus reference TRBV7-2 and TRBJ2-5, the full variable domain is GAGVSQSPSNKVTEKGKDVELRCDPISGHTALYWYRQSLGQGLEFLIYFQGNSAPDKSGLPSDRFSAERTGGSVSTLTIQRTQQEDSAVYLCASSLAGSKETQYFGPGTRLLVL.

The J gene is TRBJ1-5, the V gene TRBV27; 8 bases agree with TRBD1. Germline lookup yields CDR1 MNHEY and CDR2 SMNVEV (reference sequence). The CDR3 totals 15 residues. Trimming removed 0 bases from V and 11 bases from J; junction bases left unmatched: 9. CDR3 DNA sequence: TGTGCCAGCAGTTTATCAGGGCAGGGGGCTGTTTCCCAGCATTTT. Encoded protein: CASSLSGQGAVSQHF.

This clone was found once. V gene TRBV6-6 combines with J gene TRBJ2-1; TRBD2 agrees at 9 bases. Looked up from germline, CDR1 is MNHNY and CDR2 is SVGAGI (reference sequence). CDR3 size: 15 residues. The trim removed 5 bases at V and 4 bases at J, leaving 6 bases unmatched. The CDR3 nucleotides are TGTGCCAGCAGTGAGAGCGGGGGGCTATACAATGAGCAGTTCTTC. Translation: CASSESGGLYNEQFF.

The V gene is TRBV6-4, the J gene TRBJ2-3; 10 bases are a match to TRBD2. CDR1 is MRHNA, CDR2 SNTAGT, per germline. Trimming took 6 bases from V and 4 from J; bases not matched to a gene: 7. CDR3 length: 15 amino acids. The CDR3 here is CASSRGSGGPDTQYF. The CDR3 nucleotides read TGTGCCAGCAGCCGTGGTAGCGGGGGGCCAGATACGCAGTATTTT.

The chain links TRBV7-2 to TRBJ1-3, with 9 bases lining up with TRBD1. Germline lookup yields CDR1 SGHTA and CDR2 FQGNSA. The CDR3 is made up of 17 amino acids. V was clipped by 1 base and J by 4 bases; unmatched bases: 8. In nucleotides, the CDR3 is TGTGCCAGCAGCTTAGTGGCACAGGGGGCGTTCGGAAACACCATATATTTT. Protein product: CASSLVAQGAFGNTIYF.

The chain joins TRBV9 to TRBJ1-6; 12 positions agree with TRBD1. The J segment lost 7 bases and the V segment lost 4 bases, leaving 6 bases of the junction unmatched. This CDR3 comprises 16 residues. The germline CDR1 and CDR2 sequences are SGDLS and YYNGEE. CDR3 sequence: CASSLGTGGVNSPLHF. In nucleotides, the CDR3 is TGTGCCAGCAGCCTCGGGACAGGGGGCGTCAATTCACCCCTCCACTTT.

V is TRBV19 and J is TRBJ1-1, with 8 bases that match TRBD1. This CDR3 is built from 14 residues. CDR1 is LNHDA and CDR2 is SQIVND in the germline V gene (reference sequence). Unmatched junction bases numbered 8, after V lost 5 bases and J lost 6 bases. The CDR3 sequence: CASSVQRTGPEAFF. The CDR3 region has the DNA TGTGCCAGTAGTGTCCAAAGGACAGGGCCTGAAGCTTTCTTT.

This chain connects TRBV29-1 to TRBJ1-2; TRBD1 might be the D (5 bases). V was clipped by 7 bases and J by 2 bases, with 11 bases between them. Germline values: CDR1 SQVTM, CDR2 ANQGSEA. This CDR3 has 12 amino acids. CDR3 sequence reads: CSGWTRNYGYTF. CDR3 DNA: TGCAGCGGGTGGACACGAAACTATGGCTACACCTTC.

V usage is TRBV5-1 and J usage is TRBJ1-2, with D maybe TRBD1 (5 bases). This CDR3 has 14 residues. The V and J ends lost 4 bases and 3 bases respectively, with 13 bases between them. Germline CDR1 is SGHRS and CDR2 is YFSETQ. The CDR3, as DNA: TGCGCCAGCAGCGACCCAGGGAAGGACTATGGCTACACCTTC. This gives the protein CASSDPGKDYGYTF.

The DNA of the CDR3 is TGTGCCAGCAGCCGGGACAGGGGGCTCTCTGGAAACACCATATATTTT. It is translated as CASSRDRGLSGNTIYF. This chain links TRBV14 with TRBJ1-3, with TRBD1 identical over 12 bases. Germline V CDR1 and CDR2: SGHDN, FVKESK. The CDR3 loop spans 16 amino acids. J was trimmed by 0 bases and V by 4 bases; bases with no gene match: 1.

CDR3 region: CASSLPQDYLGTEAFF. The CDR3 region has the DNA TGTGCCAGCAGTTTGCCCCAGGACTATTTGGGCACTGAAGCTTTCTTT. This chain uses TRBV28 with TRBJ1-1; D uncertain. Looked up from germline, CDR1 is MDHEN and CDR2 is SYDVKM. Between the trimmed V and J ends, which lost 3 bases and 4 bases, there was a span of 18 bases. The CDR3 is 16 residues long.

The CDR3 coding sequence is TGTGCCAGCAGCCTCGGACTAGCGGGGGGGCGTAGGGATGAGCAGTTCTTC. Translating gives CASSLGLAGGRRDEQFF. This chain uses TRBV7-8 with TRBJ2-1; the match to TRBD2 covers 15 bases. With 5 bases clipped from V and 8 bases from J, the junction kept 10 bases outside the gene matches. Germline V gene data show CDR1 as SGHVS and CDR2 as FQNEAQ. CDR3 size: 17 residues.

The V and J genes are TRBV30 and TRBJ1-2; D unclear. Between the trimmed V and J ends, which lost 0 bases and 6 bases, there was a span of 11 bases. The CDR3 spans 13 residues. From germline, CDR1 is GTSNPN and CDR2 SVGIG (reference sequence). The CDR3 sequence: CAWSVRGSNGYTF. CDR3 nucleotides: TGTGCCTGGAGTGTACGAGGTTCGAATGGCTACACCTTC.

The chain recombines TRBV27 with TRBJ2-7, with 9 bases matching TRBD1. The CDR3 runs to 15 residues. J lost 2 bases, V lost 3 bases, and 5 bases had no gene match. CDR1 and CDR2 from the germline V gene are MNHEY and SMNVEV (reference sequence). CDR3 sequence (DNA): TGTGCCAGCAGTTTTAGGGACAGGGCGACCTACGAGCAGTACTTC. Residues: CASSFRDRATYEQYF.